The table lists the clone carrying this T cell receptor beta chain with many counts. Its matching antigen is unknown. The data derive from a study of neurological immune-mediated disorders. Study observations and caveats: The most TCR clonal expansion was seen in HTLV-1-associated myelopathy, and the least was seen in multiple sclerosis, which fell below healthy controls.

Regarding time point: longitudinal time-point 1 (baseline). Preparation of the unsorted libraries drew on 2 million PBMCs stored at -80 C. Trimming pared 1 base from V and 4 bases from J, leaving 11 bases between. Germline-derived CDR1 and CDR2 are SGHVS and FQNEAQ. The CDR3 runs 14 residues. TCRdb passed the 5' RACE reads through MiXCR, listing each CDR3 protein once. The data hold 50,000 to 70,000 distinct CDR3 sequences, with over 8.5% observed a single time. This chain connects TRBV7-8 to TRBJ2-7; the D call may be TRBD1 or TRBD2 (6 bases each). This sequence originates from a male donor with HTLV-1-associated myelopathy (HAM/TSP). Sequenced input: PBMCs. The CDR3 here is CASSLGGAEYEQYF. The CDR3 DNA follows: TGTGCCAGCAGCTTAGGGGGGGCCGAATACGAGCAGTACTTC.